This T cell receptor (beta chain) was observed in a study of persistence of HIV-infected CD4 T cells. Study in general: Median time on suppressive ART was seven to nine years.

The CDR3 runs to 15 residues. Germline values: CDR1 MNHEY, CDR2 SMNVEV (reference sequence). V dropped 8 bases and J dropped 4; count of bases not matched to a gene: 12. On this clone: Its antigen remains unidentified.

This was the immunoSEQ version 4 assay in survey mode. Each sample used up to 1 ug genomic DNA diluted to around 10 ng/uL. Assay: immunoSEQ multiplex PCR; the TCRdb copy retains only in-frame clones and omits some. The sample holds 46,000 or so clones, 75% to 85% seen once. Cells were stimulated with CMV-infected fibroblast lysates at about 10 ug/mL. CD40L/CD69 double-negative CD45RO-high memory CD4+ T cells were collected. For roughly 19 hours, CD8-depleted PBMCs received anti-CD28/CD49d costimulation, a CD40-blocking antibody and enfuvirtide. The sequence was collected from an adult man with HIV who was CMV-seropositive. The source was CD4+ T cells sorted from PBMCs after roughly 18-hour stimulation, collected from a patient who received antiretroviral therapy. The chain recombines TRBV27 with TRBJ1-2; TRBD1 aligns across 8 bases. The CDR3 DNA sequence: TGTGCCAGCGGACTCGGACAGGGCCCTCTCTATGGCTACACCTTC. Protein: CASGLGQGPLYGYTF.